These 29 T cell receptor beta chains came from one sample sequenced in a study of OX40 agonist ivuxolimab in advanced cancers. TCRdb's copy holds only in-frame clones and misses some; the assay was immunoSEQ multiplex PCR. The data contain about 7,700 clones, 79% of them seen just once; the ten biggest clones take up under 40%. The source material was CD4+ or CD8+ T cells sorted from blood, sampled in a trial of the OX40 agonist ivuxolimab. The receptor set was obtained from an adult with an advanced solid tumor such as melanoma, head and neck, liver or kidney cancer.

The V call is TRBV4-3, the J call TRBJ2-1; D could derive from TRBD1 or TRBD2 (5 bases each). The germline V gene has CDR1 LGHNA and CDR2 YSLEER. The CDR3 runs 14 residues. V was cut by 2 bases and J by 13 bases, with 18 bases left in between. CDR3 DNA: TGCGCCAGCAGCCAATCACAGGCGACTAACCCCCAGTTCTTC. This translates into CASSQSQATNPQFF.

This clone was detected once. DNA of the CDR3: TGTGCCATCAGTGAAAGACTAGCGGGAGGAGATACGCAGTATTTT. Translated, it gives CAISERLAGGDTQYF. The chain is built from TRBV10-3 and TRBJ2-3; TRBD2 agrees at 13 bases. This CDR3 has 15 residues. Germline CDR1 ENHRY, CDR2 SYGVKD. The V segment lost 3 bases and the J segment 5 bases; nucleotides outside the gene matches: 2.

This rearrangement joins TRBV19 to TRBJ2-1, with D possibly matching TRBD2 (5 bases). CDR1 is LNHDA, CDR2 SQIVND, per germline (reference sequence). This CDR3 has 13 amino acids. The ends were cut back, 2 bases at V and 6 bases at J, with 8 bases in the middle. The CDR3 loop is CASSITTSNEQFF. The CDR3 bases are TGTGCCAGTAGTATAACAACTAGCAATGAGCAGTTCTTC.

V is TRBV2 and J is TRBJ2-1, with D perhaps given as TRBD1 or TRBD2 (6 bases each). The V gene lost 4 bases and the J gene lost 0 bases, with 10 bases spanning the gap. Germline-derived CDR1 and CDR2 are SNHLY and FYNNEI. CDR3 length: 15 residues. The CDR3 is CASSAGGSSYNEQFF. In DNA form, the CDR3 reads TGTGCCAGCAGTGCCGGGGGCAGCTCCTACAATGAGCAGTTCTTC.

The CDR3, as DNA: TGTGCCAGCTCACCGGGACAGGGGGTGGGCAATGAGCAGTTCTTC. Translated: CASSPGQGVGNEQFF. The rearrangement joins TRBV18 to TRBJ2-1; 11 bases match TRBD1. The germline V gene encodes CDR1 KGHSH and CDR2 LQKENI. With 3 bases clipped from V and 6 bases from J, the junction kept 4 bases outside the gene matches. The CDR3 is 15 residues long.

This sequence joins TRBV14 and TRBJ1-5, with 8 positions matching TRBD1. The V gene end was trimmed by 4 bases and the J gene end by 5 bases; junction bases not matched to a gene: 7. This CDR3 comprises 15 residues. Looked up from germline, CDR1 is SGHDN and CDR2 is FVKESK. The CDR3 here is CASSPDRGGDQPQHF. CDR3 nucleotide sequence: TGTGCCAGCAGCCCCGACAGGGGTGGTGATCAGCCCCAGCATTTT.

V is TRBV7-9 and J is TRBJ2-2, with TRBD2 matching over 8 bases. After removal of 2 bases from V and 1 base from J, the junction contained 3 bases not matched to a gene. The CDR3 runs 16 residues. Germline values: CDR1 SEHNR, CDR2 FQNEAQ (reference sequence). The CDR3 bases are TGTGCCAGCAGCTTACGTGCGGGGGGGAACACCGGGGAGCTGTTTTTT. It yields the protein CASSLRAGGNTGELFF. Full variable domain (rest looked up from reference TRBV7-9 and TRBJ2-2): DTGVSQNPRHKITKRGQNVTFRCDPISEHNRLYWYRQTLGQGPEFLTYFQNEAQLEKSRLLSDRFSAERPKGSFSTLEIQRTEQGDSAMYLCASSLRAGGNTGELFFGEGSRLTVL.

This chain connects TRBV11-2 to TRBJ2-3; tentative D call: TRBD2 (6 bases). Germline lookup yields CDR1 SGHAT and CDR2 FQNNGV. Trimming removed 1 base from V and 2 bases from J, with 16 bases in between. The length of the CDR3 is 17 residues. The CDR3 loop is CASSLGRTGGLTDTQYF. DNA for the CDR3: TGTGCCAGCAGCTTAGGGAGGACTGGGGGACTCACAGATACGCAGTATTTT.

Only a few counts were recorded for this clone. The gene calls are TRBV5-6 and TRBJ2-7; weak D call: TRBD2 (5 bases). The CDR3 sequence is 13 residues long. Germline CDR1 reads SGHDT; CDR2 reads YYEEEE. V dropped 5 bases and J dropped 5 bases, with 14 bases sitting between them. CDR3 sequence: CASRPSGVNEQYF. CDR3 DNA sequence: TGTGCCAGCAGACCTTCCGGGGTAAACGAGCAGTACTTC.

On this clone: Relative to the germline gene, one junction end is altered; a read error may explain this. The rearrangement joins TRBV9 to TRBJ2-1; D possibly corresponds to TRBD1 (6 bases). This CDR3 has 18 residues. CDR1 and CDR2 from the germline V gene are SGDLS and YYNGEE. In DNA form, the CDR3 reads TGTGCCAGCAGCGCCCTGGGTCTGGGGGCCCAACCACACAATGAGCGGTTCTTC. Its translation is CASSALGLGAQPHNERFF.

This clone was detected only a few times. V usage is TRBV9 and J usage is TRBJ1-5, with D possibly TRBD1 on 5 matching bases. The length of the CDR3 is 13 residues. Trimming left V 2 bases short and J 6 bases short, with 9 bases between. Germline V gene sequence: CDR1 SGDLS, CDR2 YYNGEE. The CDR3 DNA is TGTGCCAGCAGCGTCGGGGGGAGTCAGCCCCAGCATTTT. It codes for CASSVGGSQPQHF.

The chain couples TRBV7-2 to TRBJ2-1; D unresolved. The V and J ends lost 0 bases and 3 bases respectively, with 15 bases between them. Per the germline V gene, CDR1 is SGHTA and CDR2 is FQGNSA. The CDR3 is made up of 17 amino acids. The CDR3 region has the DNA TGTGCCAGCAGCTTAGCGCAGGTACCATGGGACTACAATGAGCAGTTCTTC. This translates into CASSLAQVPWDYNEQFF.

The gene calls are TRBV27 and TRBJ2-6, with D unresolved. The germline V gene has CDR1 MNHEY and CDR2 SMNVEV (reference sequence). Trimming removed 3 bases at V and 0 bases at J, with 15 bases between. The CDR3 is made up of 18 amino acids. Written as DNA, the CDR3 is TGTGCCAGCAGTTTTCGGCAGGACCTCTACTCTGGGGCCAACGTCCTGACTTTC. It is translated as CASSFRQDLYSGANVLTF.

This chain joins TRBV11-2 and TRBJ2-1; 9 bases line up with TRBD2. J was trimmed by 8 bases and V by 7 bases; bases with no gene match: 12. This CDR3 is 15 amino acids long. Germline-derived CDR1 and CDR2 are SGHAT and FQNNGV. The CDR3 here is CASTQAGGPFDEQFF. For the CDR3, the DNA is TGTGCCAGCACCCAGGCGGGGGGGCCTTTCGATGAGCAGTTCTTC.

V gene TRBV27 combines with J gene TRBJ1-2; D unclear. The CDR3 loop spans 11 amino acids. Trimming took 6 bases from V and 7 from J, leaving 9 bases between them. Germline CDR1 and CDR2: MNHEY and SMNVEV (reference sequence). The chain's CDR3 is CASRNPCGYTF. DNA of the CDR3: TGTGCCAGCAGGAACCCCTGTGGCTACACCTTC.

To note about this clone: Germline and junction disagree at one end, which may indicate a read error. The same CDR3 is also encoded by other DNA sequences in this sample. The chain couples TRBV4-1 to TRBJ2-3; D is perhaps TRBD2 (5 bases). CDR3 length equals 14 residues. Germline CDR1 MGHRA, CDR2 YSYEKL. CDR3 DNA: TGTGCCAGCAGCAAAGACGGGGGCACAGATACGCAGTATTTT. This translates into CASSKDGGTDTQYF.

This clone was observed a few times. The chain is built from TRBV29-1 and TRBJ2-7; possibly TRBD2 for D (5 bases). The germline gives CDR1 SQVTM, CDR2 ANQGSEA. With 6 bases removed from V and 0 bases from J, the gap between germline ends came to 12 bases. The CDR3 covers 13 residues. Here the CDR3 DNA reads TGCAGCGTGCTGGAGCGGAGCTCCTACGAGCAGTACTTC. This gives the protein CSVLERSSYEQYF.

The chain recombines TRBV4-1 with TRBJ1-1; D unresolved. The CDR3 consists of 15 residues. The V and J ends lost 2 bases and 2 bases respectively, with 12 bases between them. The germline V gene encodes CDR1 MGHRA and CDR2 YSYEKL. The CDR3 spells CASSQKRIQNTEAFF. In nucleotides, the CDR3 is TGCGCCAGCAGCCAAAAAAGAATACAAAACACTGAAGCTTTCTTT.

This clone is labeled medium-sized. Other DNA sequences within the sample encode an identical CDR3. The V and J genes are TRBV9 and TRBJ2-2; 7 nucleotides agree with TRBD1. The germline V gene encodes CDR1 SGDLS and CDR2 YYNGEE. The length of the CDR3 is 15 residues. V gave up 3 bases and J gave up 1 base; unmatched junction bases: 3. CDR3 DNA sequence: TGTGCCAGCAGCGACCGGACAGGGAACACCGGGGAGCTGTTTTTT. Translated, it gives CASSDRTGNTGELFF. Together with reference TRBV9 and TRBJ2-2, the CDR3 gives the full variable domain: DSGVTQTPKHLITATGQRVTLRCSPRSGDLSVYWYQQSLDQGLQFLIQYYNGEERAKGNILERFSAQQFPDLHSELNLSSLELGDSALYFCASSDRTGNTGELFFGEGSRLTVL.

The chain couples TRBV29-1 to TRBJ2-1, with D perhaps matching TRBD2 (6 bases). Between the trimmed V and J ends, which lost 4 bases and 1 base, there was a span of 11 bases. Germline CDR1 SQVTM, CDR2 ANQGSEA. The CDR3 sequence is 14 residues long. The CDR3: CSVGGRESYNEQFF. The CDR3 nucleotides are TGCAGCGTTGGGGGACGGGAGTCCTACAATGAGCAGTTCTTC.

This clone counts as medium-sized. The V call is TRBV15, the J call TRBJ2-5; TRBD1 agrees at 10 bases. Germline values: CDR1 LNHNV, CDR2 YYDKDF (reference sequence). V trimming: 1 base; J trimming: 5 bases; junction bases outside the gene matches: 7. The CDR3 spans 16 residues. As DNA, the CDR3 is TGTGCCACCAGCAGAGCGCAAGACAGGGGGCTGGAGACCCAGTACTTC. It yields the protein CATSRAQDRGLETQYF.

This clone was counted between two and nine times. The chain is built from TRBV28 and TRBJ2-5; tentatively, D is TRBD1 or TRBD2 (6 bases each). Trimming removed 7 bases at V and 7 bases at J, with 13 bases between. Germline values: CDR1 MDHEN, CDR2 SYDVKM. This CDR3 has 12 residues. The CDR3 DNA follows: TGTGCCAGCATGACGGGGGCCGGGACCCAGTACTTC. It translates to CASMTGAGTQYF.

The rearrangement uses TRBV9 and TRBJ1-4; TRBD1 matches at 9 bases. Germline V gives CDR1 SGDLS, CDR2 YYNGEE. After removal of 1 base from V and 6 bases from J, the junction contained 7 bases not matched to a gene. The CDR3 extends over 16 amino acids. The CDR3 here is CASSVTGGAVHEKLFF. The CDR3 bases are TGTGCCAGCAGCGTAACAGGGGGCGCGGTCCATGAAAAACTGTTTTTT.

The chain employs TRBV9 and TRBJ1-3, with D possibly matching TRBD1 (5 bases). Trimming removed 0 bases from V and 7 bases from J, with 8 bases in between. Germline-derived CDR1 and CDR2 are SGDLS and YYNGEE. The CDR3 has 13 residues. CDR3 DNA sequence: TGTGCCAGCAGCGTAGCAGGGTCGAACACCATATATTTT. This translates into CASSVAGSNTIYF.

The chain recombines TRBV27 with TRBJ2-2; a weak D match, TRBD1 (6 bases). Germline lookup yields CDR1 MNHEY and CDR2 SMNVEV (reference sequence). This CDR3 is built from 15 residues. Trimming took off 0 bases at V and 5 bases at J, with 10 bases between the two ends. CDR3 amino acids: CASSLSSTGTGELFF. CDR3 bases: TGTGCCAGCAGTTTATCTTCTACAGGGACCGGGGAGCTGTTTTTT.

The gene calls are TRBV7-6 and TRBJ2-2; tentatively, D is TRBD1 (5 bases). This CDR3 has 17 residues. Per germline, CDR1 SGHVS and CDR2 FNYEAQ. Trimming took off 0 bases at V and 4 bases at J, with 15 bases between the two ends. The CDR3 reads CASSLAVSGLGTGELFF. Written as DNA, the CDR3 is TGTGCCAGCAGCTTAGCCGTATCAGGGTTGGGCACCGGGGAGCTGTTTTTT.

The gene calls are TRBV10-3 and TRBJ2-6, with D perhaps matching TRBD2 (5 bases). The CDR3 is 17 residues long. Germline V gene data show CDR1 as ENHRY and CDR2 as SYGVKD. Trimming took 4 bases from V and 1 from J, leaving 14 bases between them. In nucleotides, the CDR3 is TGTGCCATCAGTGGCGAGGGCCTTAAGTCTGGGGCCAACGTCCTGACTTTC. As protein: CAISGEGLKSGANVLTF.

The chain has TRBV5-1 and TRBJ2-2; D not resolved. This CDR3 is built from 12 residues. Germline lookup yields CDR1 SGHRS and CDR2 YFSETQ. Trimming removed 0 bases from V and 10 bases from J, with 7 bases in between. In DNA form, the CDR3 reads TGCGCCAGCAGCTTGGCCGCCGTGGAGCTGTTTTTT. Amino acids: CASSLAAVELFF.

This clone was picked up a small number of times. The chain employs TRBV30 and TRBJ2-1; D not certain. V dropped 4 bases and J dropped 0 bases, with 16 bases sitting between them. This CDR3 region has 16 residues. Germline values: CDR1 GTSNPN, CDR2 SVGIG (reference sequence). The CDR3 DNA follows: TGTGCCTGGACTGATGGGTCCATAAGCTCCTACAATGAGCAGTTCTTC. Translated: CAWTDGSISSYNEQFF.